The 20 T cell receptor beta chains listed next were all sequenced from one sample in a study of T cells in Graves' hyperthyroidism and ophthalmopathy. TCR beta CDR3 regions were amplified from RNA transcripts. TCR CDR3 regions were first amplified by RT-PCR with HTBI primers. TCRdb redid the calling of the multiplex PCR reads with MiXCR, one entry per CDR3 protein. The profile shows hundreds of thousands of distinct CDR3 sequences, approximately 15% of them singletons. What was sequenced was blood. The receptors come from a woman between 25 and 40 years old with Graves' hyperthyroidism.

In this sample, this clonotype turned up many times. CDR3 sequence (DNA): TGCAGTGCTAGAGGGCTCTGGCCCTACGAGCAGTACTTC. Translating it yields CSARGLWPYEQYF. V is TRBV20-1 and J is TRBJ2-7; D not certain. The CDR3 spans 13 residues. Trimming took 1 base from V and 2 from J, leaving 9 bases between them. The germline CDR1 and CDR2 sequences are DFQATT and SNEGSKA (reference sequence).

This clonotype was picked up many times. The rearrangement joins TRBV19 to TRBJ2-7, with D possibly called TRBD1 or TRBD2 (5 bases each). The CDR3 is 13 residues long. Per germline, CDR1 LNHDA and CDR2 SQIVND (reference sequence). V was trimmed by 6 bases and J by 6 bases, leaving 15 bases between them. DNA of the CDR3: TGTGCCAGTAGCCCCGGGGCAGGTAGCGAGCAGTACTTC. It specifies CASSPGAGSEQYF.

This clonotype was seen ten or more times. The V and J genes are TRBV28 and TRBJ1-1; D gene uncertain. V lost 1 base and J 7 bases, leaving 10 bases between the germline ends. The CDR3 covers 13 residues. Germline V CDR1 and CDR2: MDHEN, SYDVKM. This CDR3 reads CASSLLNVFEAFF. The CDR3, as DNA: TGTGCCAGCAGTTTATTAAATGTCTTTGAAGCTTTCTTT.

This clonotype was counted only a few times. J is TRBJ1-1 and V is TRBV29-1; TRBD1 agrees at 9 bases. The V gene end was trimmed by 4 bases and the J gene end by 1 base; junction bases not matched to a gene: 4. CDR3 length: 14 residues. CDR1 is SQVTM, CDR2 ANQGSEA, per germline. The DNA of the CDR3 is TGCAGCGTTGTGCAGACAGGGGGGAACACTGAAGCTTTCTTT. Translating gives CSVVQTGGNTEAFF.

The table lists this clonotype with a few counts. The gene calls are TRBV28 and TRBJ1-1; TRBD1 is a possible D gene (5 bases). Germline V gene lookup returns CDR1 MDHEN and CDR2 SYDVKM. CDR3 length: 16 amino acids. The germline V and J ends were trimmed by 4 bases and 9 bases, with 24 bases remaining between them. CDR3 DNA: TGTGCCAGCAGTTCTACTCGCTTGGCCACGAAGGGGAAAGCTTTCTTT. This translates into CASSSTRLATKGKAFF.

This clonotype was detected only a few times. The rearrangement uses TRBV7-9 and TRBJ1-2; D remains unclear. The CDR3 is 13 amino acids. Per the germline V gene, CDR1 is SEHNR and CDR2 is FQNEAQ (reference sequence). The V gene lost 8 bases and the J gene lost 4 bases, with 14 bases spanning the gap. The CDR3 sequence: CASSQPNFYGYTF. CDR3 nucleotides: TGTGCCAGCTCGCAGCCGAACTTCTATGGCTACACCTTC. The full variable domain, rest sourced from reference TRBV7-9 and TRBJ1-2, is DTGVSQNPRHKITKRGQNVTFRCDPISEHNRLYWYRQTLGQGPEFLTYFQNEAQLEKSRLLSDRFSAERPKGSFSTLEIQRTEQGDSAMYLCASSQPNFYGYTFGSGTRLTVV.

The table lists this clonotype with many counts. The chain combines TRBV6-4 with TRBJ2-2; weak D call: TRBD2 (6 bases). Germline V gene lookup returns CDR1 MRHNA and CDR2 SNTAGT. This CDR3 comprises 16 residues. Deletions cut 3 bases from V and 0 bases from J, with 11 bases between. CDR3 nucleotides: TGTGCCAGCAGTGATGGGACTCACACGAACACCGGGGAGCTGTTTTTT. Protein product: CASSDGTHTNTGELFF.

This clonotype was picked up many times. The gene calls are TRBV12-3 or TRBV12-4 and TRBJ2-2; D remains unclear. This CDR3 contains 15 residues. Trimming took 8 bases from V and 3 from J, leaving 16 bases between them. CDR3 residues: CASCSGLLYTGELFF. In nucleotides, the CDR3 is TGTGCCAGCTGCTCAGGCCTGCTATACACCGGGGAGCTGTTTTTT.

CDR3 sequence (DNA): TGTGCCATCCGGAGACAGATAAGACTGAACACTGAAGCTTTCTTT. Amino acid sequence: CAIRRQIRLNTEAFF. V usage is TRBV10-3 and J usage is TRBJ1-1; weak D call: TRBD1 (5 bases). The CDR3 length is 15 residues. The V and J ends lost 8 bases and 0 bases respectively, with 16 bases between them. Per germline, CDR1 ENHRY and CDR2 SYGVKD.

The chain employs TRBV6-2 or TRBV6-3 and TRBJ2-7; TRBD1 matches at 7 bases. J lost 2 bases, V lost 5 bases, and 6 bases had no gene match. CDR3 size: 14 residues. Germline-derived CDR1 and CDR2 are MNHEY and SVGEGT. The CDR3 here is CASSPGGLTYEQYF. The CDR3, as DNA: TGTGCCAGCAGTCCAGGGGGTTTAACCTACGAGCAGTACTTC.

This clonotype was picked up a small number of times. The V call is TRBV30, the J call TRBJ2-3; 9 bases line up with TRBD2. This CDR3 has 17 residues. V shed 0 bases and J 3 bases; nucleotides not matched to a gene: 10. Germline V lookup: CDR1 GTSNPN, CDR2 SVGIG (reference sequence). CDR3: CAWSVNIGGRATDTQYF. In DNA, the CDR3 is TGTGCCTGGAGTGTAAACATAGGCGGGAGGGCAACAGATACGCAGTATTTT.

The count of this clonotype is one. The chain links TRBV6-2 or TRBV6-3 to TRBJ1-3; 8 nucleotides align to TRBD1. After removal of 6 bases from V and 3 bases from J, the junction contained 7 bases not matched to a gene. This CDR3 has 15 residues. Germline V gene sequence: CDR1 MNHEY, CDR2 SVGEGT. In DNA form, the CDR3 reads TGTGCCAGCAGGCTCGGACAGGGCGTTGGAAACACCATATATTTT. It codes for CASRLGQGVGNTIYF.

This clonotype has ten or more counts. The chain joins TRBV11-3 to TRBJ1-1; D gene unclear. Trimming took 4 bases from V and 5 from J, leaving 11 bases between them. The CDR3 is made up of 13 amino acids. Germline CDR1 and CDR2: SGHNT and YENEEA. The DNA of the CDR3 is TGTGCCAGCAGCTCTTCAGGTATGACTGAAGCTTTCTTT. Translating it yields CASSSSGMTEAFF.

The table lists this clonotype with a few counts. The chain combines TRBV18 with TRBJ2-7; D gene uncertain. V shed 2 bases and J shed 2 bases, with 7 bases lying between them. Germline CDR1 KGHSH, CDR2 LQKENI. The CDR3 consists of 13 residues. CDR3 amino acids: CASSPTPPYEQYF. For the CDR3, the DNA is TGTGCCAGCTCACCAACCCCCCCCTACGAGCAGTACTTC.

This clonotype was counted at least ten times. This rearrangement joins TRBV12-3 or TRBV12-4 to TRBJ1-5; D might be TRBD1 (6 bases). Trimming stripped 5 bases from V and 7 bases from J, with 12 bases between. The CDR3 totals 13 residues. The CDR3 nucleotides read TGTGCCAGCAGTCCTTCCAGGGGACAGCCCCAGCATTTT. This encodes CASSPSRGQPQHF.

This clonotype was seen a few times. The chain employs TRBV19 and TRBJ2-1; D possibly corresponds to TRBD2 (5 bases). Deletions cut 7 bases from V and 6 bases from J, with 13 bases between. This CDR3 region has 13 residues. Per the germline V gene, CDR1 is LNHDA and CDR2 is SQIVND (reference sequence). CDR3 region: CASKGGRFNEQFF. CDR3 nucleotides: TGTGCCAGTAAGGGCGGGCGGTTCAATGAGCAGTTCTTC.

This clonotype was seen many times. The rearrangement links TRBV28 to TRBJ1-3; 8 nucleotides line up with TRBD1. With 6 bases clipped from V and 4 bases from J, the junction kept 5 bases outside the gene matches. Germline-derived CDR1 and CDR2 are MDHEN and SYDVKM. CDR3 length: 14 amino acids. CDR3 DNA: TGTGCCAGCAGATACACAGGGGGAGGAAACACCATATATTTT. Protein product: CASRYTGGGNTIYF.

This clonotype was seen ten or more times. The rearrangement uses TRBV28 and TRBJ2-1; tentatively, D is TRBD2 (5 bases). The CDR3 totals 11 residues. Germline V gives CDR1 MDHEN, CDR2 SYDVKM. Trimming pared 5 bases from V and 8 bases from J, leaving 7 bases between. The CDR3 loop is CASSVGDEQFF. Here the CDR3 DNA reads TGTGCCAGCAGTGTCGGGGATGAGCAGTTCTTC.

This clonotype was counted only a few times. The rearrangement joins TRBV10-3 to TRBJ1-4; D perhaps matches TRBD1 (5 bases). Trimming shortened V by 7 bases and J by 4 bases, and 13 bases separated the two germline ends. Germline CDR1 and CDR2: ENHRY and SYGVKD. This CDR3 is built from 14 residues. CDR3 amino acids: CAINPGPNNEKLFF. The CDR3, as DNA: TGTGCCATCAACCCGGGACCCAATAATGAAAAACTGTTTTTT.

This clonotype was seen many times. The chain couples TRBV7-6 to TRBJ2-5; no clear D gene. The ends were cut back, 4 bases at V and 5 bases at J, with 11 bases in the middle. The CDR3 consists of 13 residues. Germline V gene sequence: CDR1 SGHVS, CDR2 FNYEAQ. CDR3 coding DNA: TGTGCCAGCAGCTGGGCAGTCGGTGAGACCCAGTACTTC. Protein sequence: CASSWAVGETQYF.